This entry lists 21 T cell receptor beta chains sequenced from one sample in a study of radiotherapy plus CTLA-4 blockade in lung cancer (dated by TCRdb to between 2018 and 2020). The library was prepared using the immunoSEQ multiplex PCR assay. TCRdb holds this immuneACCESS table with in-frame rearrangements only. Some clones are missing; in checked studies, unresolved V genes explain under half, and the rest has no known cause. For this sample there are 77,000 or so clones; roughly 74% appear just once. More than 7.5% of the sample goes to the ten largest clones. The material was peripheral blood, obtained from a patient treated with radiotherapy plus ipilimumab. Every receptor here comes from a human donor with non-small cell lung cancer whose response to radiotherapy plus ipilimumab could not be evaluated.

This sequence joins TRBV30 and TRBJ2-7; D is possibly TRBD2 (6 bases). Germline V CDR1 and CDR2: GTSNPN, SVGIG (reference sequence). V dropped 0 bases and J dropped 6 bases, with 6 bases sitting between them. The CDR3 is made up of 11 amino acids. Written as DNA, the CDR3 is TGTGCCTGGAGTGTAGCGGGCGAGCAGTACTTC. Its translation is CAWSVAGEQYF.

The chain carries TRBV6-1 and TRBJ1-1; maybe TRBD1 (6 bases). The CDR3 runs 11 residues. Deletions cut 8 bases from V and 9 bases from J, with 13 bases between. Germline values: CDR1 MNHNS, CDR2 SASEGT. For the CDR3, the DNA is TGTGCCAGCTCTCGACAGGAGAAAGCTTTCTTT. Its translation is CASSRQEKAFF.

The rearrangement uses TRBV9 and TRBJ2-1; D is ambiguous. CDR3 size: 12 residues. The V end lost 0 bases, the J end lost 8 bases, and 6 bases lay between the germline ends. Germline V CDR1 and CDR2: SGDLS, YYNGEE. CDR3 loop: CASSVAPHEQFF. In DNA, the CDR3 is TGTGCCAGCAGCGTAGCTCCTCATGAGCAGTTCTTC.

The V call is TRBV27, the J call TRBJ1-2, with D unresolved. The CDR3 is made up of 13 amino acids. V was cut by 3 bases and J by 2 bases, with 7 bases left in between. Germline CDR1 MNHEY, CDR2 SMNVEV (reference sequence). The CDR3 protein is CASSFGQNYGYTF. CDR3 nucleotide sequence: TGTGCCAGCAGTTTTGGGCAGAACTATGGCTACACCTTC.

The chain joins TRBV6-5 to TRBJ1-6, with TRBD1 as a possible D gene (5 bases). Germline V gene lookup returns CDR1 MNHEY and CDR2 SVGAGI. This CDR3 is 13 amino acids long. V shed 6 bases and J shed 4 bases, with 7 bases lying between them. The CDR3 here is CASRQDYNSPLHF. The CDR3, as DNA: TGTGCCAGCAGACAGGATTATAATTCACCCCTCCACTTT.

There are a few counts of this clone. CDR3 sequence reads: CAIRSPGQYNEQFF. The CDR3 DNA follows: TGTGCCATCAGGAGCCCGGGACAGTACAATGAGCAGTTCTTC. V and J are TRBV10-3 and TRBJ2-1; TRBD1 agrees at 7 bases. This CDR3 comprises 14 residues. Germline-derived CDR1 and CDR2 are ENHRY and SYGVKD. V shed 6 bases and J 4 bases; nucleotides not matched to a gene: 6.

V gene TRBV6-1 combines with J gene TRBJ1-5; D possibly corresponds to TRBD1 (5 bases). The length of the CDR3 is 13 residues. The V end was cut by 5 bases, the J end by 7 bases, with 12 bases between. Germline CDR1 is MNHNS and CDR2 is SASEGT. The CDR3 region has the DNA TGTGCCAGCAGTCCCAGGGCCGAGCAGCCCCAGCATTTT. This encodes CASSPRAEQPQHF.

In regard to this clone: An end of the junction does not agree with germline; a read error may underlie this. The chain has TRBV4-3 and TRBJ1-3; the D gene is possibly TRBD1 (5 bases). Looked up from germline, CDR1 is LGHNA and CDR2 is YSLEER. The CDR3 spans 15 residues. For the CDR3, the DNA is TGCGCCAGCAGCCCGGGGGTCCCCTCTGGAAACACCACATATTTT. This translates into CASSPGVPSGNTTYF.

The rearrangement joins TRBV6-6 to TRBJ1-1; a possible D gene is TRBD1 (5 bases). The CDR3 totals 12 residues. Germline CDR1 MNHNY, CDR2 SVGAGI (reference sequence). With 4 bases removed from V and 11 bases from J, the gap between germline ends came to 14 bases. The CDR3: CASSSSTGTAFF. The CDR3, as DNA: TGTGCCAGCAGTTCCTCGACGGGGACTGCTTTCTTT.

The rearrangement joins TRBV7-9 to TRBJ1-2; D possibly corresponds to TRBD1 (5 bases). This CDR3 contains 13 residues. The germline gives CDR1 SEHNR, CDR2 FQNEAQ (reference sequence). Trimming stripped 2 bases from V and 5 bases from J, with 9 bases between. CDR3 region: CASSLLQGYGYTF. The CDR3 nucleotides read TGTGCCAGCAGCTTACTCCAGGGTTATGGCTACACCTTC.

With regard to this clone: One junction end does not reproduce the germline sequence, and a read error may be involved. The V and J genes are TRBV27 and TRBJ2-2; tentative D call: TRBD1 (5 bases). The CDR3 spans 15 residues. Germline V CDR1 and CDR2: MNHEY, SMNVEV (reference sequence). CDR3 in DNA: TGTGCCAGCAGCCTAGGGGTCTCGAACACCGTGGAGCTGTTTTTT. This translates into CASSLGVSNTVELFF.

This clone was seen once. The chain joins TRBV7-3 to TRBJ1-1, with a possible D match to TRBD1 (6 bases). In germline, CDR1 is SGHTA, CDR2 FQGTGA. The CDR3 length is 14 residues. Trimming pared 1 base from V and 5 bases from J, leaving 11 bases between. The CDR3 DNA sequence: TGTGCCAGCAGCTTAAACGGGAGGGGGACTGAAGCTTTCTTT. Its protein product is CASSLNGRGTEAFF.

Turning to this clone: The CDR3 end shows no conserved phenylalanine or tryptophan, and so a read error is likely. The V gene is TRBV7-6, the J gene TRBJ1-1; TRBD1 is a possible D gene (5 bases). V dropped 6 bases and J dropped 5 bases, with 13 bases sitting between them. This CDR3 is built from 13 residues. Germline-derived CDR1 and CDR2 are SGHVS and FNYEAQ. The CDR3 DNA follows: TGTGCCAGCAGGCCCCCCAAGGGGACTGAAGCTTTCCTT. Amino acids: CASRPPKGTEAFL.

The CDR3 DNA is TGTGCCATCCGCGGGACAGGGTCGGATCAGCCCCAGCATTTT. As protein: CAIRGTGSDQPQHF. This chain links TRBV10-3 with TRBJ1-5; 9 nucleotides align to TRBD1. Trimming took 8 bases from V and 5 from J; bases not matched to a gene: 7. This CDR3 comprises 14 residues. From germline, CDR1 is ENHRY and CDR2 SYGVKD.

CDR3 protein: CASSETSNSPLHF. CDR3 sequence (DNA): TGTGCCAGCAGTGAGACAAGTAATTCACCCCTCCACTTT. J is TRBJ1-6 and V is TRBV6-5, with D unresolved. Looked up from germline, CDR1 is MNHEY and CDR2 is SVGAGI. Trimming left V 5 bases short and J 6 bases short, with 8 bases between. The CDR3 loop spans 13 amino acids.

J is TRBJ2-1 and V is TRBV5-1, with 10 bases aligning to TRBD2. This CDR3 contains 15 residues. J lost 4 bases, V lost 4 bases, and 5 bases had no gene match. The germline V gene encodes CDR1 SGHRS and CDR2 YFSETQ. CDR3 sequence (DNA): TGCGCCAGCAGCGTAACTAGCGGGGCTTACAATGAGCAGTTCTTC. This translates into CASSVTSGAYNEQFF.

V usage is TRBV18 and J usage is TRBJ1-2; the D is unclear. CDR1 is KGHSH and CDR2 is LQKENI in the germline V gene. There are 15 residues in the CDR3. The ends were cut back, 4 bases at V and 1 base at J, with 13 bases in the middle. The CDR3, as DNA: TGTGCCAGCTCACGACCACCCCCGGGTAACTATGGCTACACCTTC. It yields the protein CASSRPPPGNYGYTF.

The chain carries TRBV5-1 and TRBJ2-7; D call uncertain. This CDR3 has 16 amino acids. Trimming stripped 0 bases from V and 6 bases from J, with 19 bases between. CDR1 SGHRS and CDR2 YFSETQ come from the germline V gene. This chain's CDR3 is CASSLVSLSRQFEQYF. CDR3 in DNA: TGCGCCAGCAGCTTGGTAAGCTTATCCCGTCAATTCGAGCAGTACTTC.

In its sample, this clone was seen a few times. The rearrangement uses TRBV7-8 and TRBJ2-7; no reliable D call. V dropped 4 bases and J dropped 3 bases, with 7 bases sitting between them. CDR1 SGHVS and CDR2 FQNEAQ come from the germline V gene. The CDR3 spans 12 residues. In DNA, the CDR3 is TGTGCCAGCAGCTCCCAAAACTACGAGCAGTACTTC. As protein: CASSSQNYEQYF. Full variable domain (rest looked up from reference TRBV7-8 and TRBJ2-7): GAGVSQSPRYKVAKRGQDVALRCDPISGHVSLFWYQQALGQGPEFLTYFQNEAQLDKSGLPSDRFFAERPEGSVSTLKIQRTQQEDSAVYLCASSSQNYEQYFGPGTRLTVT.

The V and J genes are TRBV2 and TRBJ1-4; D may be TRBD1 (5 bases). Germline V lookup: CDR1 SNHLY, CDR2 FYNNEI. The CDR3 consists of 15 residues. V lost 4 bases and J 8 bases, leaving 17 bases between the germline ends. For the CDR3, the DNA is TGTGCCAGCAGTGCAAACGGGGGACGGGAAGAAAAACTGTTTTTT. This translates into CASSANGGREEKLFF.

In this sample, this clone turned up a few times. The chain employs TRBV19 and TRBJ2-7; 9 nucleotides align to TRBD1. The germline gives CDR1 LNHDA, CDR2 SQIVND (reference sequence). This CDR3 comprises 15 residues. Germline trimming cut 5 bases from V and 2 bases from J; bases unmatched to any gene: 7. DNA for the CDR3: TGTGCCAGTAGTGAGGACAGGGGTGGTACCTACGAGCAGTACTTC. This sequence encodes CASSEDRGGTYEQYF.